The 30 T cell receptor beta chains in this list originate from one sample, sequenced in a study of esophageal squamous cell carcinoma under preoperative chemotherapy. Time point: after preoperative PTX-NDP chemotherapy. TCRdb re-called the PCR reads through MiXCR, storing one row per CDR3 protein. The table records 30,000 to 35,000 distinct CDR3 sequences, approximately 55% of them present only once. This sample was gathered from a patient given preoperative chemotherapy. Every receptor here comes from a human donor with esophageal squamous cell carcinoma. The donor label of this sample is uncertain.

The sample holds many counts of this clonotype. This chain joins TRBV27 and TRBJ2-1; perhaps D is TRBD1 or TRBD2 (5 bases each). Trimming took 3 bases from V and 0 from J, leaving 9 bases between them. CDR1 and CDR2 (germline): MNHEY, SMNVEV (reference sequence). This CDR3 is 15 amino acids long. The CDR3 nucleotides are TGTGCCAGCAGTTTTGAGGGGCGCTCCTACAATGAGCAGTTCTTC. Translating it yields CASSFEGRSYNEQFF.

The V and J genes are TRBV7-2 and TRBJ2-3; TRBD2 aligns across 15 bases. Germline V gives CDR1 SGHTA, CDR2 FQGNSA. The CDR3 extends over 19 amino acids. V trimming: 4 bases; J trimming: 2 bases; junction bases outside the gene matches: 10. The CDR3 here is CASSSQPGLAGGHTDTQYF. CDR3 nucleotides: TGTGCCAGCAGCTCCCAACCGGGACTAGCGGGGGGACACACAGATACGCAGTATTTT.

The chain joins TRBV3-1 to TRBJ1-1; D is possibly TRBD1 (5 bases). Trimming left V 6 bases short and J 1 base short, with 24 bases between. Germline V gives CDR1 LGHDT, CDR2 YNNKEL (reference sequence). This CDR3 has 18 residues. CDR3 amino acids: CASSLPAVGQGPNTEAFF. As DNA, the CDR3 is TGTGCCAGCAGTCTCCCCGCCGTTGGGCAGGGCCCGAACACTGAAGCTTTCTTT.

The chain employs TRBV20-1 and TRBJ2-2, with a weak D call TRBD2 (6 bases). This CDR3 is built from 12 residues. CDR1 and CDR2 (germline): DFQATT, SNEGSKA (reference sequence). Trimming shortened V by 7 bases and J by 4 bases, and 10 bases separated the two germline ends. This CDR3 is CSGAGPTGELFF. The CDR3 DNA sequence: TGCAGTGGTGCGGGGCCCACCGGGGAGCTGTTTTTT.

This clonotype is labeled medium-sized (0.01 to 0.1%). The V call is TRBV12-3 or TRBV12-4, the J call TRBJ2-1; TRBD1 might be the D (6 bases). This CDR3 is 14 amino acids long. With 6 bases removed from V and 10 bases from J, the gap between germline ends came to 19 bases. CDR3 sequence: CASRTGGAGVEQFF. In DNA, the CDR3 is TGTGCCAGCAGGACCGGTGGGGCAGGGGTGGAGCAGTTCTTC.

This chain joins TRBV6-2 or TRBV6-3 and TRBJ2-3; TRBD2 aligns across 7 bases. With the DNA end fitting TRBJ2-7 better, the J assignment may be wrong. CDR3 length equals 15 residues. Germline-derived CDR1 and CDR2 are MNHEY and SVGEGT. The CDR3 here is CASSAGARDGNTQYF. The CDR3 nucleotides are TGTGCCAGCAGCGCGGGAGCGAGAGACGGAAACACGCAGTACTTC.

V and J are TRBV9 and TRBJ2-3; D ambiguous. Per the germline V gene, CDR1 is SGDLS and CDR2 is YYNGEE. The CDR3 sequence is 15 residues long. V gave up 3 bases and J gave up 2 bases, with 13 bases separating them. For the CDR3, the DNA is TGTGCCAGCAGCGCGACCCACGACCACACAGATACGCAGTATTTT. Translation: CASSATHDHTDTQYF. The whole variable domain, remainder taken from reference TRBV9 and TRBJ2-3, is DSGVTQTPKHLITATGQRVTLRCSPRSGDLSVYWYQQSLDQGLQFLIQYYNGEERAKGNILERFSAQQFPDLHSELNLSSLELGDSALYFCASSATHDHTDTQYFGPGTRLTVL.

The rearrangement uses TRBV7-6 and TRBJ2-5; weak D call: TRBD2 (7 bases). Germline values: CDR1 SGHVS, CDR2 FNYEAQ. This CDR3 has 14 residues. The CDR3 nucleotides read TGTGCGGGCAGCGTGGGCGGGGGCACAGATACCCAGTACTTC. Translating it yields CAGSVGGGTDTQYF.

Regarding this clonotype: Because the CDR3 is missing its conserved closing phenylalanine or tryptophan, this is likely a read error. The limits of the CDR3 on the DNA are not certain, so only TCRdb's listed CDR3 is given. V is TRBV7-9 and J is TRBJ2-5; TRBD1 is the table's D call, not checked against the DNA. Termini included, the CDR3 measures 18 amino acids. Germline CDR1 SEHNR, CDR2 FQNEAQ (reference sequence). The CDR3 reads CASSLARFEGGVQETQYS.

This chain uses TRBV7-8 with TRBJ2-3, with 8 bases fitting TRBD2. V dropped 5 bases and J dropped 3; count of bases not matched to a gene: 10. The CDR3 spans 16 residues. Per the germline V gene, CDR1 is SGHVS and CDR2 is FQNEAQ. The CDR3 loop reads CASSRKAGDGTDTQYF. Written as DNA, the CDR3 is TGTGCCAGCAGCAGAAAAGCGGGAGACGGGACAGATACGCAGTATTTT.

There are many counts of this clonotype. The rearrangement joins TRBV11-2 to TRBJ2-5; TRBD2 matches 7 bases. The CDR3 is made up of 14 amino acids. Losses at the gene ends were 1 base for V and 3 bases for J; bases not matched to a gene: 2. CDR1 is SGHAT and CDR2 is FQNNGV in the germline V gene. The CDR3 is CASSLGSGEETQYF. Here the CDR3 DNA reads TGTGCCAGCAGCTTAGGAAGCGGGGAAGAGACCCAGTACTTC.

V gene TRBV7-6 combines with J gene TRBJ2-3; the match to TRBD2 covers 7 bases. The J call may not be correct, given that the DNA end is closer to TRBJ2-7. The CDR3 runs to 18 residues. Germline lookup yields CDR1 SGHVS and CDR2 FNYEAQ. The CDR3 nucleotides read TGTGCCAGCAGCTTAGGTCGAGCGGGGCTGCCACCCAAAAACACGCAGTACTTC. It specifies CASSLGRAGLPPKNTQYF.

This clonotype was counted only a few times. One base away lies a much larger clone, so this may be a sequencing read error. The chain couples TRBV11-3 to TRBJ2-1, with D possibly being TRBD2 (6 bases). V shed 1 base and J shed 13 bases, with 17 bases lying between them. This CDR3 is built from 14 residues. Germline CDR1 SGHNT, CDR2 YENEEA. CDR3 amino acids: CASSLGDGGGTQFF. CDR3 bases: TGTGCCAGCAGCTTAGGGGACGGTGGGGGGACCCAGTTCTTC.

This clonotype rates as large. The CDR3 DNA sequence: TGTGCCAGCAGCTTTACTAGCCCCCCGGACGAGCAGTACTTC. It specifies CASSFTSPPDEQYF. This chain uses TRBV7-2 with TRBJ2-5; possible D gene TRBD2, 6 bases. Judging by the DNA end, TRBJ2-7 fits better; the J call may be wrong. The length of the CDR3 is 14 residues. Germline V lookup: CDR1 SGHTA, CDR2 FQGNSA.

The chain employs TRBV6-2 or TRBV6-3 and TRBJ2-3; TRBD2 agrees at 10 bases. Germline V gene sequence: CDR1 MNHEY, CDR2 SVGEGT. The CDR3 covers 15 residues. V lost 4 bases, J lost 2 bases, and 3 bases stayed unmatched. The CDR3 here is CASSSLAGNTDTQYF. The CDR3 coding sequence is TGTGCCAGCAGTTCACTAGCGGGGAACACAGATACGCAGTATTTT.

J is TRBJ2-3 and V is TRBV12-3 or TRBV12-4; either TRBD1 or TRBD2 may fit D (5 bases each). CDR3 length: 15 amino acids. The germline V and J ends were trimmed by 6 bases and 5 bases, with 18 bases remaining between them. CDR3 DNA: TGTGCCAGCAGCCTTAGGGGCACTAGAGGAGATACGCAGTATTTT. It translates to CASSLRGTRGDTQYF.

With regard to this clonotype: Here the CDR3 omits its conserved ending phenylalanine or tryptophan, so a read error is the likely source. Because the CDR3's place on the DNA is in doubt, the DNA is left out and the CDR3 is given as listed by TCRdb. The CDR3 here is CASSYAGLAGGLTATRYS. The genes are TRBV7-2 and TRBJ2-5; TRBD2 is the table's D call and was not checked against the DNA. The CDR3 is made up of 18 amino acids, end residues included. Germline-derived CDR1 and CDR2 are SGHTA and FQGNSA.

For this clonotype: Given a much more abundant clone one base away, this may be a read error. In DNA form, the CDR3 reads TGTGCCAGCAGTGAACCCCCTGGCAATGAGCAGTACTTC. As protein: CASSEPPGNEQYF. The chain recombines TRBV6-1 with TRBJ2-5; no reliable D call. The CDR3 runs 13 residues. CDR1 MNHNS and CDR2 SASEGT come from the germline V gene. The germline V and J ends were trimmed by 2 bases and 11 bases, with 15 bases remaining between them.

This clonotype has ten or more counts. The V gene is TRBV7-8, the J gene TRBJ2-1; D call uncertain. The CDR3 contains 18 residues. V was pared by 0 bases and J by 10 bases, with 25 bases between. The germline V gene has CDR1 SGHVS and CDR2 FQNEAQ. The CDR3 DNA is TGTGCCAGCAGCTTAGCAATCGGTAGATTACGTTTCTCCTACGAGCAGTTCTTC. It translates to CASSLAIGRLRFSYEQFF.

This clonotype was observed once. Germline and junction disagree at one end, which may indicate a read error. The CDR3 sequence is CASSLGGRGAKDMQYF. DNA for the CDR3: TGTGCCAGCAGCTTAGGGGGGCGGGGAGCCAAAGACATGCAGTATTTC. The rearrangement links TRBV11-2 to TRBJ2-3; D possibly matches TRBD1 or TRBD2 (6 bases each). The germline CDR1 and CDR2 sequences are SGHAT and FQNNGV. The length of the CDR3 is 16 residues. Full variable domain (rest looked up from reference TRBV11-2 and TRBJ2-3): EAGVAQSPRYKIIEKRQSVAFWCNPISGHATLYWYQQILGQGPKLLIQFQNNGVVDDSQLPKDRFSAERLKGVDSTLKIQPAKLEDSAVYLCASSLGGRGAKDMQYFGPGTRLTVL.

This chain connects TRBV12-3 or TRBV12-4 to TRBJ2-1, with TRBD2 matching over 10 bases. V lost 5 bases and J lost 3; bases outside the gene matches: 4. The CDR3 has 15 residues. CDR3 residues: CASSAGTSDYNEQFF. CDR3 nucleotide sequence: TGTGCCAGCAGTGCCGGGACTAGCGACTACAATGAGCAGTTCTTC.

At least ten counts were recorded for this clonotype. This chain uses TRBV6-5 with TRBJ2-1, with D unresolved. With 4 bases removed from V and 2 bases from J, the gap between germline ends came to 6 bases. This CDR3 comprises 13 residues. From germline, CDR1 is MNHEY and CDR2 SVGAGI. The DNA for the CDR3 is TGTGCCAGCAGTTTCTCGGCCTACAATGAGCAGTTCTTC. The encoded protein is CASSFSAYNEQFF.

Only a few counts were recorded for this clonotype. The V and J genes are TRBV7-2 and TRBJ2-3; D is tentatively TRBD1 or TRBD2 (12 bases each). From germline, CDR1 is SGHTA and CDR2 FQGNSA. The V end lost 3 bases, the J end lost 14 bases, and 30 bases lay between the germline ends. The CDR3 is 17 residues long. This CDR3 is CASSLGQGASGRARGYF. In nucleotides, the CDR3 is TGTGCCAGCAGCTTGGGACAGGGGGCTAGCGGGAGGGCCCGCGGGTATTTT.

This chain joins TRBV6-1 and TRBJ2-3, with 9 positions matching TRBD2. This CDR3 has 16 amino acids. The germline V gene has CDR1 MNHNS and CDR2 SASEGT. Germline trimming cut 6 bases from V and 6 bases from J; bases unmatched to any gene: 13. DNA of the CDR3: TGTGCCAGCAGACAAACGGGACTAGCCTCTGTGGATACGCAGTATTTT. This gives the protein CASRQTGLASVDTQYF.

In its sample, this clonotype was seen a few times. This chain links TRBV6-5 with TRBJ2-5; D tentatively fits TRBD1 or TRBD2 (5 bases each). The J call is in doubt because the DNA end fits TRBJ2-1 better. This CDR3 is built from 15 residues. Germline loops: CDR1 MNHEY, CDR2 SVGAGI. This chain's CDR3 is CASSYLGARGYEQFF. The CDR3 region has the DNA TGTGCCAGCAGTTACTTGGGTGCCCGGGGCTACGAGCAGTTCTTC.

As for this clonotype: At one end, the junction sequence differs from germline, possibly due to a read error. The chain employs TRBV7-2 and TRBJ2-4; tentative D call: TRBD2 (6 bases). CDR3 length equals 15 residues. Per germline, CDR1 SGHTA and CDR2 FQGNSA. CDR3 loop: CGSGSGTGDKDTQYF. The CDR3 bases are TGTGGCAGCGGCTCGGGGACGGGAGACAAAGACACGCAGTACTTC.

This clonotype was seen many times. The chain links TRBV12-5 to TRBJ1-5; D call uncertain. The germline gives CDR1 LGHNT, CDR2 FRNRAP. Deletions cut 1 base from V and 4 bases from J, with 5 bases between. The length of the CDR3 is 13 residues. The CDR3 sequence: CASGLGPNQPQHF. CDR3 sequence (DNA): TGTGCTAGTGGTTTGGGTCCTAATCAGCCCCAGCATTTT.

As to this clonotype: An end of the junction differs from the germline gene, which may be a read error. V and J are TRBV12-3 or TRBV12-4 and TRBJ2-3, with unresolved D. The CDR3 has 14 residues. The CDR3 region has the DNA TGTGCCAGCAGGGTAGGGCGAGCCAAAGACACTCAGTATTTC. Protein product: CASRVGRAKDTQYF.

Worth noting for this clonotype: At one end, the junction sequence differs from germline, possibly due to a read error. The chain uses TRBV7-2 and TRBJ2-5; TRBD2 agrees at 8 bases. This CDR3 region has 14 residues. CDR1 is SGHTA and CDR2 is FQGNSA in the germline V gene. The CDR3 DNA follows: TGTGCGAGCAGCGGGGGCCGTGAAGGAGATACCCAGTACTTT. Protein sequence: CASSGGREGDTQYF.

By sample share, this clonotype is medium-sized. A much more abundant neighbour one base away suggests this may be a read error. The CDR3 protein is CASSPPGQVYNEQYF. The CDR3 DNA follows: TGTGCCAGCAGCCCTCCGGGACAGGTCTACAATGAGCAGTACTTC. The genes are TRBV7-3 and TRBJ2-5; 8 bases line up with TRBD1. Germline assignment: CDR1 SGHTA and CDR2 FQGTGA. This CDR3 has 15 residues. V shed 5 bases, J shed 11 bases, and the junction held 16 bases outside the gene matches. Together with reference TRBV7-3 and TRBJ2-5, the CDR3 gives the full variable domain: GAGVSQTPSNKVTEKGKYVELRCDPISGHTALYWYRQSLGQGPEFLIYFQGTGAADDSGLPNDRFFAVRPEGSVSTLKIQRTERGDSAVYLCASSPPGQVYNEQYFGPGTRLLVL.